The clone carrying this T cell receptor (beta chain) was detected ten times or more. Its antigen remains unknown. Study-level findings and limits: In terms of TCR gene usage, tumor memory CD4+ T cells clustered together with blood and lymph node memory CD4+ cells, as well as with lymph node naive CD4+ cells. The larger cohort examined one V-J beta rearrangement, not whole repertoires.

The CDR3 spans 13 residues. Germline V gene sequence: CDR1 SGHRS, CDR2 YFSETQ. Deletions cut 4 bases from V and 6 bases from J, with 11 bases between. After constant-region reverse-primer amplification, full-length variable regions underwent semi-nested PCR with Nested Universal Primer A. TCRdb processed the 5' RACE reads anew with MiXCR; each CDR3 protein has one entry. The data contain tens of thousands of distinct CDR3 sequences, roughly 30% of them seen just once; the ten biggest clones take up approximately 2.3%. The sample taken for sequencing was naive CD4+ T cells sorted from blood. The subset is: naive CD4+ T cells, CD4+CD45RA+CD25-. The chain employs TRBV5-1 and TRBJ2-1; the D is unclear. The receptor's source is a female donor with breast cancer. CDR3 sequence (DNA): TGCGCCAGCAGCACTTCTAGGAGCAATGAGCAGTTCTTC. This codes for CASSTSRSNEQFF.